The 14 T cell receptor beta chains below were found in one sample sequenced in a study of cytomegalovirus exposure and HLA in healthy donors. Use of 60 Vbeta and 13 Jbeta primers characterized the PCR. The protocol was immunoSEQ multiplex PCR, while the TCRdb copy is restricted to in-frame clones and leaves out a portion. Among over 75,000 clones listed, 82% were seen once. Sequencing used PBMCs. The source of these receptors is a man aged 25-45 years in good health and CMV-seropositive.

This chain joins TRBV5-1 and TRBJ2-7; 7 nucleotides agree with TRBD1. The germline V gene encodes CDR1 SGHRS and CDR2 YFSETQ. This CDR3 has 15 residues. The J segment lost 2 bases and the V segment lost 4 bases, leaving 9 bases of the junction unmatched. The CDR3 protein is CASSPSGTVPYEQYF. CDR3 coding DNA: TGCGCCAGCAGCCCCTCCGGGACAGTCCCCTACGAGCAGTACTTC.

The sample holds a few counts of this clone. J is TRBJ1-6 and V is TRBV11-2; the D is unclear. The germline CDR1 and CDR2 sequences are SGHAT and FQNNGV. This CDR3 comprises 13 residues. The germline V and J ends were trimmed by 6 bases and 9 bases, with 12 bases remaining between them. CDR3 amino acids: CASRSGGGSPLHF. The CDR3 nucleotides are TGTGCCAGCAGATCCGGCGGCGGTTCACCCCTCCACTTT.

The chain has TRBV5-5 and TRBJ2-2; 9 nucleotides match TRBD2. J was trimmed by 2 bases and V by 4 bases; bases with no gene match: 12. The CDR3 runs 18 residues. CDR1 is SGHKS, CDR2 YYEKEE, per germline (reference sequence). The CDR3 coding sequence is TGTGCCAGCAGCATTTATCCCCCTAGCGGGACCAACACCGGGGAGCTGTTTTTT. Encoded protein: CASSIYPPSGTNTGELFF.

The chain has TRBV28 and TRBJ2-1; TRBD2 might be the D (6 bases). Deletions cut 8 bases from V and 1 base from J, with 15 bases between. Germline loops: CDR1 MDHEN, CDR2 SYDVKM. This CDR3 has 15 residues. Here the CDR3 DNA reads TGTGCCAGCGGCGGGAATTCGGGTTCCTACAATGAGCAGTTCTTC. As protein: CASGGNSGSYNEQFF.

The V call is TRBV7-9, the J call TRBJ1-5; D not certain. V was cut by 5 bases and J by 2 bases, with 10 bases left in between. In germline, CDR1 is SEHNR, CDR2 FQNEAQ (reference sequence). CDR3 length: 14 residues. In DNA, the CDR3 is TGTGCCAGCAGCCCGGGTGGCGGCAATCAGCCCCAGCATTTT. Protein sequence: CASSPGGGNQPQHF.

The chain recombines TRBV2 with TRBJ2-5, with no clear D. This CDR3 is built from 12 residues. Trimming took off 7 bases at V and 0 bases at J, with 6 bases between the two ends. Germline CDR1 and CDR2: SNHLY and FYNNEI. The CDR3 here is CASKEYQETQYF. CDR3 bases: TGTGCCAGCAAGGAGTACCAAGAGACCCAGTACTTC.

As regards this clone: In the same sample, other DNA sequences code for this CDR3. The chain links TRBV19 to TRBJ1-1, with 11 positions matching TRBD1. The CDR3 is 13 amino acids. Germline V lookup: CDR1 LNHDA, CDR2 SQIVND (reference sequence). Germline trimming cut 5 bases from V and 7 bases from J; bases unmatched to any gene: 3. The CDR3 coding sequence is TGTGCCAGTAGTTTGGGACAGGGGGGTGAAGCTTTCTTT. The encoded protein is CASSLGQGGEAFF.

V and J are TRBV5-6 and TRBJ2-3, with D maybe TRBD2 (5 bases). There are 11 residues in the CDR3. CDR1 SGHDT and CDR2 YYEEEE come from the germline V gene. V was shortened by 4 bases and J by 7 bases, with 7 bases between the two germline ends. CDR3 sequence (DNA): TGTGCCAGCAGCCGGGATTATACGCAGTATTTT. The encoded protein is CASSRDYTQYF.

The chain employs TRBV28 and TRBJ1-2; D unresolved. The CDR3 sequence is 16 residues long. Germline V CDR1 and CDR2: MDHEN, SYDVKM. Trimming took off 5 bases at V and 1 base at J, with 17 bases between the two ends. The CDR3 loop is CASSQGAVWINYGYTF. The DNA for the CDR3 is TGTGCCAGCAGTCAAGGAGCGGTGTGGATTAACTATGGCTACACCTTC.

This CDR3 is CSVAGTRDYGYTF. The CDR3 DNA reads TGCAGCGTTGCCGGGACAAGAGATTATGGCTACACCTTC. This rearrangement joins TRBV29-1 to TRBJ1-2; the D gene is possibly TRBD1 (6 bases). The V gene lost 4 bases and the J gene lost 5 bases, with 14 bases spanning the gap. The CDR3 is 13 residues long. Germline V gives CDR1 SQVTM, CDR2 ANQGSEA.

V usage is TRBV6-1 and J usage is TRBJ2-5; 7 bases line up with TRBD2. The J call is in doubt because the DNA end fits TRBJ2-7 better. The CDR3 runs to 14 residues. The germline gives CDR1 MNHNS, CDR2 SASEGT. The CDR3 region is CASQRDPSAYEQYF. The DNA of the CDR3 is TGTGCCAGCCAGCGGGACCCAAGTGCCTACGAGCAGTACTTC.

The chain combines TRBV9 with TRBJ2-1; 10 nucleotides line up with TRBD2. J gave up 6 bases and V 0 bases, and 3 bases lay outside the gene matches. The germline V gene has CDR1 SGDLS and CDR2 YYNGEE. This CDR3 has 15 residues. The CDR3, as DNA: TGTGCCAGCAGCGTAGGGTCTAGCGGGGGCAATGAGCAGTTCTTC. Protein: CASSVGSSGGNEQFF.

The chain uses TRBV5-1 and TRBJ2-2; TRBD1 matches at 12 bases. CDR3 length equals 16 residues. Germline CDR1 reads SGHRS; CDR2 reads YFSETQ. J gave up 4 bases and V 4 bases, and 5 bases lay outside the gene matches. The CDR3 spells CASSQGQGAGTGELFF. The DNA of the CDR3 is TGCGCCAGCAGCCAGGGACAGGGGGCCGGCACCGGGGAGCTGTTTTTT.

V usage is TRBV19 and J usage is TRBJ1-1; 7 bases are shared with TRBD1. V trimming: 3 bases; J trimming: 6 bases; junction bases outside the gene matches: 4. From germline, CDR1 is LNHDA and CDR2 SQIVND (reference sequence). The CDR3 contains 13 residues. The CDR3 region is CASSMDRRSEAFF. CDR3 DNA sequence: TGTGCCAGTAGTATGGACAGGAGGTCTGAAGCTTTCTTT.